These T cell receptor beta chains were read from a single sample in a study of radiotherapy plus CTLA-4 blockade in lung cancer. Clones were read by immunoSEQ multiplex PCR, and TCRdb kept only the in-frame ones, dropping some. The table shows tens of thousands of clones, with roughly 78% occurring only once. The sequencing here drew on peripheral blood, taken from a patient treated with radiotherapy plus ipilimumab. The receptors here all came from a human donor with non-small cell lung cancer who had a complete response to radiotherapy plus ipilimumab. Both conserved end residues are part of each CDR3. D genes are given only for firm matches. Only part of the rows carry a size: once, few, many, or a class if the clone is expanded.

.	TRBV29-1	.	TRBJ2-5	CSVEGGLGTQYF	TGCAGCGTCGAAGGAGGGTTAGGGACCCAGTACTTC
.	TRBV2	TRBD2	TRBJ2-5	CASSDGSGGLVETQYF	TGTGCCAGCAGTGACGGTAGCGGGGGATTAGTAGAGACCCAGTACTTC
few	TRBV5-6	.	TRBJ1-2	CASSRSTGRTNYGYTF	TGTGCCAGCAGCCGAAGTACAGGGAGGACTAACTATGGCTACACCTTC
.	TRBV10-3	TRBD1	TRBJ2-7	CAISELGQGGYEQYF	TGTGCCATCAGTGAGCTGGGACAGGGGGGATACGAGCAGTACTTC
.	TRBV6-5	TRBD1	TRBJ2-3	CASRGGGTGADTQYF	TGTGCCAGCAGGGGGGGAGGGACAGGGGCAGATACGCAGTATTTT
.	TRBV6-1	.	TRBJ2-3	CASSEEVLRDTQYF	TGTGCCAGCAGTGAGGAGGTTCTTAGAGATACGCAGTATTTT
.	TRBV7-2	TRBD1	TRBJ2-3	CASSPRQGSTDTQYF	TGTGCCAGCAGCCCCAGACAGGGGAGCACAGATACGCAGTATTTT
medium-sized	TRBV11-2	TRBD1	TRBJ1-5	CASSPGTGGQPQHF	TGTGCCAGCAGCCCGGGGACAGGCGGTCAGCCCCAGCATTTT
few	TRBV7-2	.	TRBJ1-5	CASSLGRTLSNQPQHF	TGTGCCAGCAGCTTAGGTAGGACACTGAGCAATCAGCCCCAGCATTTT
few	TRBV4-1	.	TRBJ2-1	CASSQARDRDEQFF	TGCGCCAGCAGCCAAGCGAGGGATCGGGATGAGCAGTTCTTC
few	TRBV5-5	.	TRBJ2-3	CASSYGPLKDTQYF	TGTGCCAGCAGCTATGGACCACTCAAGGATACGCAGTATTTT
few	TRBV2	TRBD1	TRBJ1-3	CASRTGFSGNTIYF	TGTGCCAGCCGGACAGGGTTCTCTGGAAACACCATATATTTT
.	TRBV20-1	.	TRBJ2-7	CSASGSDEQYF	TGCAGTGCTAGCGGATCTGACGAGCAGTACTTC
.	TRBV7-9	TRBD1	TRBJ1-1	CASSPNPGQQQAFF	TGTGCCAGCAGCCCCAACCCGGGACAGCAACAAGCTTTCTTT
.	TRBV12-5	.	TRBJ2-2	CASGLSGGTGELFF	TGTGCTAGTGGTTTGTCGGGTGGCACCGGGGAGCTGTTTTTT
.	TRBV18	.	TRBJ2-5	CASSPSPQETQYF	TGTGCCAGCTCACCCTCCCCCCAAGAGACCCAGTACTTC
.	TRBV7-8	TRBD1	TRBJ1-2	CASSPKLQGAGGYTF	TGTGCCAGCAGCCCTAAGCTTCAGGGGGCCGGTGGCTACACCTTC
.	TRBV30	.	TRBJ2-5	CAWSAGLQETQYF	TGTGCCTGGAGTGCCGGGCTCCAAGAGACCCAGTACTTC
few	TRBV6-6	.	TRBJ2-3	CASQMADTQYF	TGTGCCAGCCAGATGGCAGATACGCAGTATTTT
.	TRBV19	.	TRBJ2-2	CASSIGFRGELFF	TGTGCCAGTAGTATTGGATTCCGCGGGGAGCTGTTTTTT
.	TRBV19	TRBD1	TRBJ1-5	CASSVDRDQPQHF	TGTGCCAGTAGTGTCGACAGGGATCAGCCCCAGCATTTT
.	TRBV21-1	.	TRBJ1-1	CASSKEARGNEAFF	TGTGCCAGCAGCAAAGAGGCCAGGGGGAATGAAGCTTTCTTT
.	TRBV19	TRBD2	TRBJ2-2	CASHVGGGITGELFF	TGTGCCAGCCACGTGGGCGGGGGGATCACCGGGGAGCTGTTTTTT
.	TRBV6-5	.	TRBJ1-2	CASRSWTVDYGYTF	TGTGCCAGCAGATCGTGGACAGTGGACTATGGCTACACCTTC
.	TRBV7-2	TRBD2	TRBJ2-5	CASSLKGGRAGETQYF	TGTGCCAGCAGCTTAAAAGGCGGGAGGGCCGGAGAGACCCAGTACTTC
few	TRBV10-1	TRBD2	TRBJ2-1	CASSASRTSNEQFF	TGCGCCAGCAGTGCGAGCCGGACTAGCAATGAGCAGTTCTTC
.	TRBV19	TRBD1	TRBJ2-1	CASNRDRSNVEQFF	TGTGCCAGTAACAGGGACAGGTCTAACGTTGAGCAGTTCTTC
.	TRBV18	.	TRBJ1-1	CASSDRKGGTEAFF	TGTGCCAGCTCAGACAGGAAAGGGGGCACTGAAGCTTTCTTT
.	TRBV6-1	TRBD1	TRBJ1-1	CASTPGTANTEAFF	TGTGCCAGCACCCCCGGGACAGCGAACACTGAAGCTTTCTTT
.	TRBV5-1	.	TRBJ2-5	CASSNPDRRGTAQYF	TGCGCCAGCAGCAACCCAGACAGGAGGGGGACGGCCCAGTACTTC
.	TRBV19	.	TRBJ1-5	CASSINFQPQHF	TGTGCCAGTAGTATAAATTTTCAGCCCCAGCATTTT
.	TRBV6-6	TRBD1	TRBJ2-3	CASRRAGGMADTQYF	TGTGCCAGCAGACGGGCAGGGGGAATGGCAGATACGCAGTATTTT
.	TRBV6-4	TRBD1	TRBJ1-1	CASRLQGGNTEAFF	TGTGCCAGCAGATTACAGGGGGGGAACACTGAAGCTTTCTTT
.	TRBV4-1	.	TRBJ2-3	CASSHPPDTQYF	TGCGCCAGCAGCCATCCCCCAGATACGCAGTATTTT
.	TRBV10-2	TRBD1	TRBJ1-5	CASRAGTVRQPQHF	TGCGCCAGCAGGGCGGGGACAGTTCGTCAGCCCCAGCATTTT
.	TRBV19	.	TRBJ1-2	CASSIDLAKANYGYTF	TGTGCCAGTAGTATAGATTTAGCCAAAGCTAACTATGGCTACACCTTC
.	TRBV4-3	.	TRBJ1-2	CASSQLRGGYGYTF	TGCGCCAGCAGCCAATTAAGGGGGGGTTATGGCTACACCTTC
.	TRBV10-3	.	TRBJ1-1	CAISESRDTEAFF	TGTGCCATCAGTGAGTCCCGGGACACTGAAGCTTTCTTT
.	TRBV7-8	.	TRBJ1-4	CASSQRQFNEKLFF	TGTGCCAGCAGCCAACGACAGTTTAATGAAAAACTGTTTTTT
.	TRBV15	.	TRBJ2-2	CATSRDYGTQNTGELFF	TGTGCCACCAGCAGAGATTACGGGACTCAGAACACCGGGGAGCTGTTTTTT
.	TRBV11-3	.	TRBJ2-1	CASSLDPAPGTEQFF	TGTGCCAGCAGCTTAGATCCAGCCCCCGGAACAGAGCAGTTCTTC
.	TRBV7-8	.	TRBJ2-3	CASSHTWGASTDTQYF	TGTGCCAGCAGCCACACGTGGGGGGCTAGCACAGATACGCAGTATTTT
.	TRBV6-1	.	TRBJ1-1	CASSPPKTEAFF	TGTGCCAGCAGTCCGCCCAAGACTGAAGCTTTCTTT
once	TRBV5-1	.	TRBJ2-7	CASSPSNQGHEQYF	TGCGCCAGCAGCCCGTCAAACCAGGGCCACGAGCAGTACTTC
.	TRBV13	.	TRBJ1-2	CASSQGVGYGYTF	TGTGCCAGCAGTCAGGGCGTGGGCTATGGCTACACCTTC
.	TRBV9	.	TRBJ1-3	CASSWGVGNTIYF	TGTGCCAGCAGCTGGGGGGTTGGAAACACCATATATTTT
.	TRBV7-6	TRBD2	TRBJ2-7	CASSTLAGGPYEQYF	TGTGCCAGCAGCACGCTAGCGGGGGGGCCTTACGAGCAGTACTTC
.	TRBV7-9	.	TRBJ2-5	CASSLSGLTVETQYF	TGTGCCAGCAGCTTATCCGGGCTCACCGTCGAGACCCAGTACTTC
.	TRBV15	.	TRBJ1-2	CATSGIDYGYTF	TGTGCCACCAGCGGGATCGACTATGGCTACACCTTC
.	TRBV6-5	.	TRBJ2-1	CASSYDGGRGNEQFF	TGTGCCAGCAGTTACGACGGGGGAAGGGGCAATGAGCAGTTCTTC
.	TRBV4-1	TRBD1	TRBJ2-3	CASSLRTGGPTDTQYF	TGCGCCAGCAGCTTACGGACAGGGGGCCCCACAGATACGCAGTATTTT
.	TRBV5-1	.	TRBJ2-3	CASSLTPRDTNTQYF	TGCGCCAGCAGCCTCACCCCCCGGGACACGAATACGCAGTATTTT
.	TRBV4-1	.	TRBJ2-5	CASSRRMKRGETSAVQETQYF	TGCGCCAGCAGCCGGAGAATGAAAAGGGGGGAAACTAGCGCTGTCCAAGAGACCCAGTACTTC
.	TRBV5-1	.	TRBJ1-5	CASSLDFQNNQPQHF	TGCGCCAGCAGCTTGGATTTCCAGAATAATCAGCCCCAGCATTTT